Below are 20 T cell receptor beta chains sequenced from a single sample in a study of CD8 T cells in ankylosing spondylitis. TCRdb re-derived calls from the 5' RACE reads in MiXCR, one entry per CDR3 protein. The table records about 240,000 distinct CDR3 sequences, 8.6% of them present only once. Sequencing was carried out using blood, either unsorted or a sorted T cell fraction (not recorded which). These receptors originate from a male donor with ankylosing spondylitis or in good health (not recorded which).

The sample holds many counts of this clonotype. This sequence joins TRBV6-1 and TRBJ1-1; D unresolved. Germline CDR1 is MNHNS and CDR2 is SASEGT. The CDR3 spans 13 residues. V was trimmed by 6 bases and J by 1 base, leaving 9 bases between them. CDR3 nucleotides: TGTGCCAGCAGCCCGGCCCCGAACACTGAAGCTTTCTTT. Protein: CASSPAPNTEAFF.

This clonotype was detected many times. This chain uses TRBV4-2 with TRBJ2-1; D not resolved. The CDR3 is made up of 16 amino acids. Germline V gene data show CDR1 as LGHNA and CDR2 as YNFKEQ. V was trimmed by 4 bases and J by 6 bases, leaving 19 bases between them. CDR3 bases: TGTGCCAGCAGCCCCTCTGCTAGTTTCCCTGGCAATGAGCAGTTCTTC. Protein sequence: CASSPSASFPGNEQFF.

Many counts were recorded for this clonotype. The chain combines TRBV7-9 with TRBJ1-2; possibly TRBD1 for D (5 bases). V shed 1 base and J shed 6 bases, with 12 bases lying between them. Germline V gene sequence: CDR1 SEHNR, CDR2 FQNEAQ (reference sequence). The CDR3 totals 14 residues. CDR3 sequence reads: CASSLVRDGDGYTF. The CDR3, as DNA: TGTGCCAGCAGCTTAGTCAGGGACGGAGATGGCTACACCTTC.

This clonotype was detected many times. The chain carries TRBV20-1 and TRBJ1-2, with TRBD1 matching 8 bases. The V segment lost 3 bases and the J segment 8 bases; nucleotides outside the gene matches: 8. The V gene's germline CDR1 is DFQATT and CDR2 SNEGSKA (reference sequence). The CDR3 spans 13 residues. Here the CDR3 DNA reads TGCAGTGCTAGGATGGGACAGGAGAAAGGCTACACCTTC. Its translation: CSARMGQEKGYTF.

In this sample, this clonotype turned up many times. This chain uses TRBV24-1 with TRBJ2-2; TRBD1 agrees at 7 bases. Germline V gives CDR1 KGHDR, CDR2 SFDVKD. The CDR3 sequence is 16 residues long. Unmatched junction bases numbered 5, after V lost 3 bases and J lost 2 bases. The CDR3 bases are TGTGCCACCAGTGATGCCGGGACAGCTAACACCGGGGAGCTGTTTTTT. Translation: CATSDAGTANTGELFF.

This clonotype appeared many times. The chain joins TRBV20-1 to TRBJ2-1, with TRBD2 matching over 10 bases. The V gene's germline CDR1 is DFQATT and CDR2 SNEGSKA (reference sequence). This CDR3 is 14 amino acids long. The CDR3 DNA reads as TGCAGCGCTCGAGCGGGGGGGGGGTACAATGAGCAGTTCTTC. Translated: CSARAGGGYNEQFF.

At least ten counts were recorded for this clonotype. The V and J genes are TRBV5-5 and TRBJ1-2; D not resolved. V was clipped by 4 bases and J by 4 bases, with 17 bases between them. The CDR3 is made up of 15 amino acids. CDR1 and CDR2 (germline): SGHKS, YYEKEE (reference sequence). CDR3 amino acids: CASSILDRGLYGYTF. The CDR3 DNA sequence: TGTGCCAGCAGCATCCTCGACCGTGGCCTCTATGGCTACACCTTC.

This clonotype was counted ten times or more. This sequence joins TRBV7-6 and TRBJ2-2, with D possibly matching TRBD1 (6 bases). Germline lookup yields CDR1 SGHVS and CDR2 FNYEAQ. The CDR3 has 16 amino acids. V gave up 1 base and J gave up 2 bases, with 11 bases separating them. The CDR3 coding sequence is TGTGCCAGCAGCTTAGAGATAGGGGGAAACACCGGGGAGCTGTTTTTT. Protein: CASSLEIGGNTGELFF.

Ten or more counts support this clonotype. The chain links TRBV7-8 to TRBJ1-1, with D maybe TRBD1 (6 bases). Germline assignment: CDR1 SGHVS and CDR2 FQNEAQ. CDR3 size: 14 residues. V dropped 5 bases and J dropped 1 base, with 11 bases sitting between them. Here the CDR3 DNA reads TGTGCCAGCAGCCCGGGACACGCGAACACTGAAGCTTTCTTT. It yields the protein CASSPGHANTEAFF.

This clonotype was detected many times. This rearrangement joins TRBV27 to TRBJ1-1, with D unclear. Germline lookup yields CDR1 MNHEY and CDR2 SMNVEV (reference sequence). The CDR3 extends over 12 amino acids. V was shortened by 8 bases and J by 0 bases, with 7 bases between the two germline ends. This CDR3 is CASGRVNTEAFF. Here the CDR3 DNA reads TGTGCCAGCGGACGGGTGAACACTGAAGCTTTCTTT.

At least ten counts were recorded for this clonotype. The J gene is TRBJ1-2, the V gene TRBV7-9; TRBD1 matches at 8 bases. The junction had 8 bases not matched to a gene; V was cut back by 4 bases and J by 7 bases. Germline V gives CDR1 SEHNR, CDR2 FQNEAQ (reference sequence). CDR3 length: 14 amino acids. The DNA of the CDR3 is TGTGCCAGCAGCTCCCCGACAGGGGCGAGTGGCTACACCTTC. Its protein product is CASSSPTGASGYTF.

This clonotype was recorded at least ten times. V gene TRBV6-1 combines with J gene TRBJ1-2; 8 bases line up with TRBD1. Per germline, CDR1 MNHNS and CDR2 SASEGT. The CDR3 runs to 15 residues. The V and J ends lost 5 bases and 4 bases, in that order; junction bases with no gene match: 9. DNA for the CDR3: TGTGCCAGCAGTCCCCGGACAGGGCCCATCTATGGCTACACCTTC. This gives the protein CASSPRTGPIYGYTF.

The rearrangement uses TRBV6-2 or TRBV6-3 and TRBJ1-2; unclear D gene. Per germline, CDR1 MNHEY and CDR2 SVGEGT. The CDR3 covers 14 residues. Deletions cut 8 bases from V and 4 bases from J, with 17 bases between. The CDR3 DNA reads as TGTGCCAGCTTCCCTGGAGGGAGAAGCTATGGCTACACCTTC. Translating it yields CASFPGGRSYGYTF.

This clonotype showed up just a few times. The rearrangement links TRBV18 to TRBJ2-7, with 9 bases fitting TRBD1. The CDR3 contains 17 residues. With V trimmed by 2 bases and J by 4 bases, 12 bases remained unmatched. The germline V gene has CDR1 KGHSH and CDR2 LQKENI. In nucleotides, the CDR3 is TGTGCCAGCTCACCATCGGGTCCAGGAGGGACAGGGTACGAGCAGTACTTC. The encoded protein is CASSPSGPGGTGYEQYF.

The sample holds many counts of this clonotype. The chain employs TRBV20-1 and TRBJ1-4, with 10 positions matching TRBD1. Unmatched junction bases numbered 4, after V lost 6 bases and J lost 3 bases. This CDR3 contains 14 residues. CDR1 and CDR2 from the germline V gene are DFQATT and SNEGSKA (reference sequence). CDR3 bases: TGCAGTGCATTAGGGACAGGGGCTAATGAAAAACTGTTTTTT. Translating gives CSALGTGANEKLFF.

This chain uses TRBV27 with TRBJ1-1; TRBD1 might be the D (6 bases). CDR1 MNHEY and CDR2 SMNVEV come from the germline V gene (reference sequence). The CDR3 spans 14 residues. Between the trimmed V and J ends, which lost 4 bases and 5 bases, there was a span of 14 bases. DNA for the CDR3: TGTGCCAGCAGTTCTAACCCAGGGGCAACTGAAGCTTTCTTT. Its translation: CASSSNPGATEAFF.

This clonotype was observed many times. This chain joins TRBV11-2 and TRBJ2-7; 8 positions agree with TRBD2. Looked up from germline, CDR1 is SGHAT and CDR2 is FQNNGV. CDR3 length equals 17 residues. V lost 1 base to trimming and J lost 7 bases; unmatched junction nucleotides: 15. The CDR3 bases are TGTGCCAGCAGCTTAGTCGGTAGCGGGACGTTCATAAAGGAGCAGTACTTC. It specifies CASSLVGSGTFIKEQYF.

J is TRBJ1-1 and V is TRBV28; D unclear. V dropped 5 bases and J dropped 1 base, with 8 bases sitting between them. From germline, CDR1 is MDHEN and CDR2 SYDVKM. The CDR3 loop spans 13 amino acids. CDR3 sequence: CASSIQENTEAFF. The CDR3 DNA is TGTGCCAGCAGTATCCAGGAGAACACTGAAGCTTTCTTT.

This clonotype has ten or more counts. The CDR3 loop reads CAISGERSTSFRETQYF. CDR3 coding DNA: TGTGCCATCAGTGGCGAAAGGTCTACCAGTTTCCGAGAGACCCAGTACTTC. The V call is TRBV10-3, the J call TRBJ2-5; D gene uncertain. Trimming stripped 4 bases from V and 4 bases from J, with 22 bases between. The CDR3 contains 17 residues. Germline values: CDR1 ENHRY, CDR2 SYGVKD.

This clonotype was detected many times. This chain connects TRBV12-3 or TRBV12-4 to TRBJ1-2; D call uncertain. The CDR3 consists of 15 residues. V was trimmed by 4 bases and J by 4 bases, leaving 16 bases between them. As DNA, the CDR3 is TGTGCCAGCAGTTCCGGTCCCGGGGTCGGCTATGGCTACACCTTC. Translated: CASSSGPGVGYGYTF.